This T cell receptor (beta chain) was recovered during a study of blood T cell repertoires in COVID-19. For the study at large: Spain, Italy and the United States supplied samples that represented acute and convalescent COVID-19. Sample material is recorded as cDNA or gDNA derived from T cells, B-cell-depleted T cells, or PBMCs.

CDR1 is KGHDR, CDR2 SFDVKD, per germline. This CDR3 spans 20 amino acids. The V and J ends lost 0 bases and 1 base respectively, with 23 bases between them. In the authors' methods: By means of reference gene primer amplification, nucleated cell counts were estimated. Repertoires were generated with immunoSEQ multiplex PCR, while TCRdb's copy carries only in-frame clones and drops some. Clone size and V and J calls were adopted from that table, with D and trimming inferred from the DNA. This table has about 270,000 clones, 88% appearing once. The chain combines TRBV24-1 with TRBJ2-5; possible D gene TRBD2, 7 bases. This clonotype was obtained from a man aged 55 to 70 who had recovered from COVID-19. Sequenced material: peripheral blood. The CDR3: CATSDLPLDHRRGAQETQYF. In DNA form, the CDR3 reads TGTGCCACCAGTGATTTGCCGTTAGACCACCGACGGGGGGCCCAAGAGACCCAGTACTTC.